This T cell receptor beta chain was identified in a study of human T cells and chemical hapten exposure. Each CDR3 protein gets one entry after TCRdb re-called the RACE reads with MiXCR. The profile shows a few hundred thousand distinct CDR3 sequences, roughly 6% of them singletons. Germline-derived CDR1 and CDR2 are DFQATT and SNEGSKA (reference sequence). The V gene lost 6 bases and the J gene lost 7 bases, with 19 bases spanning the gap. The CDR3 sequence is 13 residues long. The time point is: patch test 2, 6 weeks after DPC sensitization. Documented treatment: therapeutic diphenylcyclopropenone sensitization with weekly scalp DPC. Blood was collected ahead of every patch test applied. Sample donors consisted of patients with alopecia, aged 18 to 70 years, who were suitable for DPC. This clonotype was seen many times.

The receptor was isolated from a woman in her late teens or twenties with alopecia areata. Some clones in this sample may be carry-over from other donors' samples. The chain links TRBV20-1 to TRBJ2-7; D perhaps matches TRBD2 (6 bases). Source: whole blood, taken in connection with sensitization to the hapten diphenylcyclopropenone (DPC). This CDR3 is CSAASPPGREQYF. The DNA for the CDR3 is TGCAGTGCCGCATCCCCCCCCGGGAGAGAGCAGTACTTC.